This T cell receptor beta chain was recorded in a study of T cells in Graves' hyperthyroidism and ophthalmopathy. The wider study: Staff took peripheral blood when the initial diagnosis was made, before any treatment began.

Orbital computed tomography, thyroid ultrasound, serum thyroxine and TRAb, and clinical symptoms together informed the diagnoses. The study, taken as a whole, reports: Ophthalmopathy prediction by the model preceded onset by a median approximately six months.

CDR3 length: 13 residues. The germline V gene encodes CDR1 DFQATT and CDR2 SNEGSKA (reference sequence). V was clipped by 5 bases and J by 9 bases; unmatched bases: 9. Many counts were recorded for this clonotype. The antigen remains unidentified. Amplified regions were TCR beta CDR3 sequences from RNA transcripts. The TCR CDR3 first-round RT-PCR relied on the HTBI primer set. TCRdb re-derived calls from the multiplex PCR reads in MiXCR, one entry per CDR3 protein. Found here are more than 350,000 distinct CDR3 sequences, 17% of them singletons; the top ten hold 30% to 35%. The sequenced sample was blood. The clonotype was recovered from a woman in her twenties or thirties with Graves' hyperthyroidism that later progressed to Graves' ophthalmopathy. The genes are TRBV20-1 and TRBJ2-1, with 8 bases identical to TRBD1. Here the CDR3 DNA reads TGCAGTGCTGACATCGATACAGGGGGTGAGCAGTTCTTC. It translates to CSADIDTGGEQFF.